This TCR beta chain was retrieved from a study of blood T cell repertoires in COVID-19. Study overall: T cells, B-cell-depleted T cells, or PBMCs provided the cDNA or gDNA that served as material.

The germline CDR1 and CDR2 sequences are ENHRY and SYGVKD. Trimming took off 8 bases at V and 0 bases at J, with 6 bases between the two ends. The CDR3 totals 12 residues. As originally analysed: It was from reference gene primer amplification that nucleated cell counts were estimated. Sequenced by immunoSEQ multiplex PCR; TCRdb stores in-frame clones only, minus some. V, J and clone size derive from that table, while D and trimming were established from the DNA sequence. The sample holds about 190,000 clones, 86% seen once. This chain links TRBV10-3 with TRBJ2-3; D gene unclear. Sequencing was done on a sample of PBMCs or T cells enriched from blood (not recorded which). The receptor comes from a man aged 35 to 55 with acute COVID-19. In DNA, the CDR3 is TGTGCCATCTCCACTAGCACAGATACGCAGTATTTT. Residues: CAISTSTDTQYF.